This entry features one TCR beta chain sequence. Its antigen is not yet known. There are no base qualities to consult, and no much larger clone falls within one base. The sample is drawn from a study of shared clonotypes between healthy human individuals (dated by TCRdb to about 2020). In the study overall: The cohort comprised two women and three men aged 18 to 49 years. Leukapheresis yielded between about 0.9 and 9.5 billion PBMCs per donor. For each donor, CD4 naive and CD4 memory were each run on three plates, CD8 naive on two plates, and CD8 memory on one plate. The study deeply sequenced blood TCR repertoires of 5 or 6 healthy adults to estimate repertoire size and the extent of clonotype sharing between individuals. To increase sequencing depth and limit assay-specific biases, TCR repertoire library preparation and sequencing were carried out by different laboratories using diverse techniques.

Using the deep immunoSEQ assay, TCR CDR3 regions were amplified from genomic DNA by multiplex PCR. Genomic DNA extracted from each cell subset was distributed evenly over all wells of several immunoSEQ 96-well plates, and each plate served as one replicate. Each replicate PCR for sorted subsets received roughly 0.2 ug genomic DNA, equal to roughly 30,000 T cell genomes. Purified libraries were measured with a Qubit 3.0 fluorometer, size-checked on a Bioanalyzer 2100, and measured again with the KAPA Library Quantification kit. Every immunoSEQ 96-well plate was sequenced on a separate single-read 150-cycle Illumina NextSeq 550 flow cell. Turning to the authors' computational methods: Because the immunoSEQ output included only junctional sequences and no quality scores, the filtering could not be the same as the filtering used for full-length reads. To assign V/J genes and CDR3, sequences were annotated using PyIR, a Python wrapper for IgBLAST v1.9, with IMGT germline references. Reads with weak V/J assignments (E-value above 1e-6), missing CDR3, stop codons, out-of-frame junctions, or ambiguous translated residues were removed. V3J clonotypes were defined as sequences sharing the same inferred V gene, J gene, and CDR3 amino acid sequence. The percentage overlap between two repertoires was calculated by dividing the number of shared unique clonotypes by the size of the smaller repertoire. Three approaches were used to assess repertoire richness: RTK rarefaction, the Chao1 estimator, and Recon v2.1 estimates of unobserved clonotypes. For all TCRbeta clonotypes obtained by the gDNA method from a few donors, generation probabilities were computed with OLGA. TCRdb stores this immuneACCESS table with in-frame sequences only. Part of the clones is absent; in the studies checked, under half of the shortfall reflects unresolved V genes, and no reason is known for the rest. That table supplies the V and J calls and clone size; D and trimming were determined from the DNA. For this sample the table gives approximately 110,000 clones, of which about two thirds were detected only once. Of the sample, around 23% falls within the top ten clones.

Overall study outcomes, separate from this receptor: Rarefaction of sorted-subset datasets indicated incomplete sequencing despite the large sequencing depth. Sampling was limited to blood, and TCR repertoires in tissue likely differ from TCR repertoires in blood. Based on pairwise subsampling, the degree of clonotype sharing among donors was expected to be affected by sequencing depth. Larger estimated clonotype richness was generally found for naive subsets than for memory subsets. Clonotypes shared by all four sorted-subset donors showed higher generation probabilities than non-shared clonotypes. The genetic and exposure-history diversity represented was limited by the small number of donors. About 5% of naive CD4, more than 3% of naive CD8, around 2.3% of memory CD4, and about 0.4% of memory CD8 clonotypes were shared across a few donors.

Including the terminal cysteine and phenylalanine, the CDR3 comprises 15 residues. The CDR3 DNA has 45 bases and is translated from base 1. CDR1 and CDR2 (SNHLY, FYNNEI) derive from the germline V gene. Trimming removed 6 bases from V and 4 bases from J, leaving 16 bases between the germline ends. The donors were healthy, HIV-negative adults who had no recently reported acute infections or vaccinations. Every donor was a Caucasian adult living in Nashville, Tennessee, USA. CD8 memory samples consisted of magnetically selected CD45RO+ cells combined with CCR7-negative CD45RA+ effector memory (TemRA) cells. After blood collection by leukapheresis, PBMCs were isolated using Ficoll-Histopaque density gradient centrifugation and then cryopreserved in the vapor phase of liquid nitrogen. Purity and quantity of every magnetically sorted T cell population were checked by analytical flow cytometry. From each sorted fraction, genomic DNA was isolated and quantified by UV absorbance on a Nanodrop 2000c.

The chain is made from TRBV2 and TRBJ2-1; the D call is tentative, TRBD1 or TRBD2, as each matches 5 bases. This clonotype originated in a woman in her twenties or thirties in good health. The sample comprised memory CD8+ T cells sorted from blood. This sample's cell subset or site label indicates: CD45RO+ cells pooled with CCR7-negative TemRA cells. The DNA sequence is as follows: TGTGCCAGCAGAGGGACCCCGGTGGATTACAATGAGCAGTTCTTC. Its coded protein is CASRGTPVDYNEQFF. The reference TRBV2 and TRBJ2-1 proteins fill in what lies around the CDR3, so the full variable domain reads EPEVTQTPSHQVTQMGQEVILRCVPISNHLYFYWYRQILGQKVEFLVSFYNNEISEKSEIFDDQFSVERPDGSNFTLKIRSTKLEDSAMYFCASRGTPVDYNEQFFGPGTRLTVL.